This T cell receptor beta chain was captured by sequencing in a study of siplizumab effects on memory and regulatory T cells. Study results and limitations: Suppression by proliferating Tregs derived from siplizumab cultures was not verified.

In the case of this clone: Its matching antigen is unknown.

Unstimulated naive, memory, effector memory and TEMRA subsets from three donor pairs were sequenced. The CDR3 totals 15 residues. Germline CDR1 and CDR2: ENHRY and SYGVKD. Trimming removed 3 bases from V and 1 base from J, with 12 bases in between. Sequencing was performed with immunoSEQ multiplex PCR; in TCRdb, only in-frame clones are kept and a portion is missing. The repertoire holds 70,000 to 100,000 clones, about 96% seen once, with 0.031% in the top ten. The sequence derives from a human donor in good health. The chain carries TRBV10-3 and TRBJ1-1, with a weak D call TRBD1 (6 bases). The sequenced sample consisted of naive CD4+ T cells sorted from blood. The CDR3 DNA sequence: TGTGCCATCAGTGACCAAGGGGGGGGGAACACTGAAGCTTTCTTT. Amino acids: CAISDQGGGNTEAFF.